Sequencing of this T cell receptor beta chain was carried out in a study of T cell repertoires in cytomegalovirus infection. Study overall: Well-studied HLA-B-restricted CMV epitopes were used in the study alongside recently identified HLA-C-restricted ones.

Via MiXCR, TCRdb re-called the reads, giving one row per CDR3 protein. The sample consists of fewer than 850,000 distinct CDR3 sequences, almost 30% of them appearing once. The germline V gene encodes CDR1 SGHVS and CDR2 FNYEAQ. The CDR3 has 14 amino acids. In regard to this clonotype: The antigen is unknown. Germline is not matched at one junction end, which may reflect a read error.

This specimen was cultured CD8+ T cells from PBMCs, taken from culture after CMV antigen stimulation. The chain has TRBV7-6 and TRBJ1-3; the D is unclear. This TCR came from a human donor in good health (CMV status not recorded). Some clones in this sample may be carry-over from other donors' samples. In nucleotides, the CDR3 is TGTGCTAGCAGCTCGGGAAACTCTGGAAACACCATATATTTT. It is translated as CASSSGNSGNTIYF.